The 7 T cell receptor beta chains below come from one sample, sequenced in a study of CD8+ T cells in alopecia areata. Extraction and reverse transcription of RNA yielded cDNA as the sequencing template. This table comes from immunoSEQ multiplex PCR, and its TCRdb copy is limited to in-frame clones, with some not included. The sample carries 9,500 to 15,000 clones, 56% recorded once. Lesional scalp tissue (obtained by punch biopsy) and peripheral blood were collected from alopecia areata patients. Sequences were obtained from skin. Receptors originate from a human donor with alopecia areata.

The J gene is TRBJ2-5, the V gene TRBV6-5; D may correspond to TRBD1 or TRBD2 (5 bases each). Between the trimmed V and J ends, which lost 7 bases and 5 bases, there was a span of 20 bases. CDR1 is MNHEY and CDR2 is SVGAGI in the germline V gene. The CDR3 loop spans 15 amino acids. The CDR3 bases are TGTGCCAGCAACCTATTACCCGGGACGAGGGAGACCCAGTACTTC. This sequence encodes CASNLLPGTRETQYF.

In this sample, this clone turned up a few times. The chain uses TRBV7-8 and TRBJ2-7; D perhaps matches TRBD2 (7 bases). Germline loops: CDR1 SGHVS, CDR2 FQNEAQ. This CDR3 is 16 amino acids long. V was pared by 6 bases and J by 1 base, with 19 bases between. CDR3 coding DNA: TGTGCCAGCAGTCAAGGGGGGGGAGGAGGGTCCTACGAGCAGTACTTC. Residues: CASSQGGGGGSYEQYF.

The DNA of the CDR3 is TGTGCCAGCAGCTCCCGGGTGGACAACAATGAGCAGTTCTTC. Its protein product is CASSSRVDNNEQFF. The chain recombines TRBV7-2 with TRBJ2-1, with D possibly TRBD1 on 5 matching bases. The CDR3 has 14 amino acids. V gave up 4 bases and J gave up 5 bases, with 12 bases separating them. Germline V gives CDR1 SGHTA, CDR2 FQGNSA.

The chain recombines TRBV18 with TRBJ2-7; D gene ambiguous. Germline CDR1 reads KGHSH; CDR2 reads LQKENI. V shed 2 bases and J shed 5 bases, with 19 bases lying between them. The CDR3 is 16 residues long. In DNA, the CDR3 is TGTGCCAGCTCACCAAACCTCTCGGACGGGTCGGACGAGCAGTACTTC. It yields the protein CASSPNLSDGSDEQYF.

The CDR3 DNA follows: TGTGCCAGCACTAACTATGGGGACAGCTTCAATGAGCAGTTCTTC. This sequence encodes CASTNYGDSFNEQFF. J is TRBJ2-1 and V is TRBV6-1, with 7 bases identical to TRBD1. The trim removed 7 bases at V and 6 bases at J, leaving 12 bases unmatched. The CDR3 spans 15 residues. Germline CDR1 and CDR2: MNHNS and SASEGT.

J is TRBJ2-1 and V is TRBV29-1; 9 bases map to TRBD1. Per the germline V gene, CDR1 is SQVTM and CDR2 is ANQGSEA. The CDR3 runs 11 residues. V shed 7 bases and J 12 bases; nucleotides not matched to a gene: 7. The CDR3: CSGGQGKAQFF. The CDR3 DNA sequence: TGCAGCGGGGGACAGGGAAAGGCGCAGTTCTTC.

The chain joins TRBV21-1 to TRBJ2-1; whether TRBD2, the table's D call, matches the DNA was not checked. TRBV21-1 is a pseudogene. There are 17 residues in the CDR3. The DNA for the CDR3 is TGTGCCAGCAGCAAAGCGGGACTAGCGGCCTCCTACAATGAGCAGTTCTTC. This translates into CASSKAGLAASYNEQFF.